The 11 T cell receptor beta chains listed next were all sequenced from one sample in a study of blood T cells in healthy people across ages. Sample-barcoded 5' priming and a J-beta primer mix drove a second PCR of roughly 6 to 12 cycles. TCRdb reprocessed the 5' RACE reads with MiXCR, giving one entry per CDR3 protein. The profile shows roughly 1,300,000 distinct CDR3 sequences, approximately 59% of them singletons. Sequenced: blood. All receptors derive from a man between 18 and 29 years old in good health.

The rearrangement links TRBV12-3 or TRBV12-4 to TRBJ1-2; no clear D. Between the trimmed V and J ends, which lost 3 bases and 4 bases, there was a span of 18 bases. The CDR3 extends over 16 amino acids. DNA for the CDR3: TGTGCCAGCAGTTTTAAGCGCCCAAAGGAAGGCTATGGCTACACCTTC. Amino acid sequence: CASSFKRPKEGYGYTF.

The chain employs TRBV20-1 and TRBJ1-1, with 7 bases aligning to TRBD1. The CDR3 loop spans 15 amino acids. Germline values: CDR1 DFQATT, CDR2 SNEGSKA (reference sequence). Losses at the gene ends were 4 bases for V and 1 base for J; bases not matched to a gene: 9. This CDR3 is CSATIPGQRNTEAFF. Here the CDR3 DNA reads TGCAGTGCTACTATTCCGGGACAGAGGAACACTGAAGCTTTCTTT.

V gene TRBV25-1 combines with J gene TRBJ1-5; D unclear. Trimming left V 3 bases short and J 0 bases short, with 6 bases between. Germline CDR1 is MGHDK and CDR2 is SYGVNS. The CDR3 contains 14 residues. The CDR3 spells CASSEGVSNQPQHF. The CDR3 nucleotides read TGTGCCAGCAGTGAGGGAGTTAGCAATCAGCCCCAGCATTTT.

The genes are TRBV20-1 and TRBJ1-2, with D perhaps matching TRBD1 (5 bases). This CDR3 spans 14 amino acids. Trimming shortened V by 7 bases and J by 2 bases, and 17 bases separated the two germline ends. CDR1 is DFQATT, CDR2 SNEGSKA, per germline (reference sequence). The CDR3 DNA reads as TGCAGTGGACCCAGTGGGGGGGGGAACTATGGCTACACCTTC. It encodes CSGPSGGGNYGYTF.

This chain uses TRBV28 with TRBJ2-2; D gene ambiguous. CDR3 size: 12 residues. The V gene lost 8 bases and the J gene lost 2 bases, with 6 bases spanning the gap. Germline V gene sequence: CDR1 MDHEN, CDR2 SYDVKM. The CDR3 DNA follows: TGTGCCAGCCATACCAACACCGGGGAGCTGTTTTTT. This translates into CASHTNTGELFF.

This rearrangement joins TRBV7-9 to TRBJ1-4; 7 nucleotides align to TRBD1. With 5 bases clipped from V and 6 bases from J, the junction kept 18 bases outside the gene matches. Germline values: CDR1 SEHNR, CDR2 FQNEAQ (reference sequence). This CDR3 is built from 18 residues. The CDR3 DNA reads TGTGCCAGCAGCACTCCGACAGACAGGGTGGGAATGGATGAAAAACTGTTTTTT. Translation gives CASSTPTDRVGMDEKLFF.

This chain links TRBV4-2 with TRBJ1-2, with a possible D match to TRBD1 (5 bases). Germline CDR1 LGHNA, CDR2 YNFKEQ. The CDR3 is made up of 16 amino acids. V lost 2 bases to trimming and J lost 0 bases, with 13 bases between them. The CDR3 reads CASSQSRVSTNYGYTF. The CDR3 DNA is TGTGCCAGCAGCCAATCCAGGGTTTCGACTAACTATGGCTACACCTTC.

This chain links TRBV11-2 with TRBJ2-7; D may be TRBD1 (5 bases). Germline V gene lookup returns CDR1 SGHAT and CDR2 FQNNGV. This CDR3 has 14 residues. The V and J ends lost 3 bases and 3 bases respectively, with 12 bases between them. The chain's CDR3 is CASSLGPLVYEQYF. The CDR3 bases are TGTGCCAGCAGCTTGGGGCCCCTGGTCTACGAGCAGTACTTC. Filled out from reference TRBV11-2 and TRBJ2-7, the complete variable domain reads EAGVAQSPRYKIIEKRQSVAFWCNPISGHATLYWYQQILGQGPKLLIQFQNNGVVDDSQLPKDRFSAERLKGVDSTLKIQPAKLEDSAVYLCASSLGPLVYEQYFGPGTRLTVT.

The chain employs TRBV5-6 and TRBJ2-1; 8 positions agree with TRBD1. The ends lost 5 bases at V and 5 bases at J; junction bases unmatched: 9. Germline V gives CDR1 SGHDT, CDR2 YYEEEE. This CDR3 is built from 15 residues. The CDR3 here is CASRPDRVKDNEQFF. CDR3 coding DNA: TGTGCCAGCAGACCGGACAGGGTGAAAGACAATGAGCAGTTCTTC.

This clonotype turned up a few times. V gene TRBV11-2 combines with J gene TRBJ2-1; TRBD1 might be the D (5 bases). The DNA end favors TRBJ2-7, so the J call may be wrong. The CDR3 is 13 amino acids. CDR1 is SGHAT, CDR2 FQNNGV, per germline. DNA of the CDR3: TGTGCCAGCAGCCCCAGGGCCTACAATGAGCAGTACTTC. Protein sequence: CASSPRAYNEQYF.

The CDR3 DNA follows: TGCAGCGCCTCCGGGAACGCGGCTTACGAGCAGTACTTC. Protein: CSASGNAAYEQYF. This chain uses TRBV29-1 with TRBJ2-5; D might be TRBD2 (5 bases). The J call may be faulty, since TRBJ2-7 better matches the DNA end. There are 13 residues in the CDR3. Germline V gene sequence: CDR1 SQVTM, CDR2 ANQGSEA.